This T cell receptor beta chain is from a study of shared clonotypes between healthy human individuals. CD45RO-negative CD8 cells positively selected for CCR7 made up the naive population, which excluded terminally differentiated effector memory CD45RA+ cells. V lost 4 bases, J lost 2 bases, and 8 bases lay in between. CDR3 size: 13 residues. The germline gives CDR1 SGHNT, CDR2 YYREEE (reference sequence). Some clones are missing from TCRdb's copy, which holds only in-frame ones; the method was immunoSEQ multiplex PCR. The sample has about 1,900,000 clones; 85% to 95% are singletons. The chain carries TRBV5-4 and TRBJ2-3; D is ambiguous. The TCR originated in a man aged 18 to 29 in good health. The specimen sequenced was naive CD8+ T cells sorted from blood. DNA for the CDR3: TGTGCCAGCAGCAAGCAGTTCACAGATACGCAGTATTTT. It yields the protein CASSKQFTDTQYF.